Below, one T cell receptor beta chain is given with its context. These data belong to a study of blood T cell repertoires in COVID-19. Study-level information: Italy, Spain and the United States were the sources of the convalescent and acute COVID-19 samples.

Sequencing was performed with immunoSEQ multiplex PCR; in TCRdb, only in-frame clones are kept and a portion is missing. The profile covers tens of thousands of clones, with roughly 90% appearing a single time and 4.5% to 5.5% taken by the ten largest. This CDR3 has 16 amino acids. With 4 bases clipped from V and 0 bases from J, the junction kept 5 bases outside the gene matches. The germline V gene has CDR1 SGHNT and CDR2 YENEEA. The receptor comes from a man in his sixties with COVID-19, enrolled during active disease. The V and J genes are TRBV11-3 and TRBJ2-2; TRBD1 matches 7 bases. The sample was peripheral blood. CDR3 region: CASSSGTAANTGELFF. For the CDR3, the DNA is TGTGCCAGCAGCTCTGGGACAGCCGCGAACACCGGGGAGCTGTTTTTT.